This section outlines one TCR beta chain sequence together with its context. The V gene lost 2 bases and the J gene lost 2 bases, with 12 bases spanning the gap. This CDR3 spans 15 amino acids. CDR1 and CDR2 (germline): KGHSH, LQKENI. Only in-frame clones appear in the TCRdb table, and some are missing; sequencing was by immunoSEQ multiplex PCR. Of approximately 120,000 clones in the sample, around 89% were seen once. The data are from a study of control samples from healthy donors and cancer patients. Material for sequencing was blood. This receptor was taken from a woman aged 45 to 65 in good health. The V and J genes are TRBV18 and TRBJ2-5; TRBD1 might be the D (5 bases). This CDR3 reads CASSPGAATQETQYF. The DNA for the CDR3 is TGTGCCAGCTCACCAGGGGCCGCAACGCAAGAGACCCAGTACTTC.